The TCR beta chain under discussion was sequenced for a study of Graves' ophthalmopathy and Graves' hyperthyroidism. Study-level points and caveats: Sensitivity of about 90% and specificity of approximately 81% were achieved when a 13-signature model separated ophthalmopathy from stable hyperthyroidism.

This clonotype was recorded a few times. Antigen specificity is unknown. Researchers took RNA transcripts and amplified TCR beta CDR3 regions from them. Second-round multiplex PCR followed a first-round RT-PCR using HTBI primers. TCRdb ran MiXCR on the multiplex PCR reads and lists one entry per CDR3 protein. The repertoire consists of 200,000 to 250,000 distinct CDR3 sequences, with around 42% occurring once and the leading ten covering around 47%. This TCR came from an adult man with Graves' ophthalmopathy. The sequenced material came from peripheral blood.

This chain's CDR3 is CASRRTGGDYGYTF. In nucleotides, the CDR3 is TGTGCCAGCAGACGGACAGGGGGCGACTATGGCTACACCTTC. V gene TRBV6-1 combines with J gene TRBJ1-2; 11 bases are a match to TRBD1. Germline V gene data show CDR1 as MNHNS and CDR2 as SASEGT. There are 14 residues in the CDR3. V shed 6 bases, J shed 3 bases, and the junction held 3 bases outside the gene matches.